The 23 T cell receptor beta chains in this list originate from one sample, sequenced in a study of blood T cells in healthy people across ages. Primed by a sample-barcoded 5' primer and a J-beta primer mix, a second PCR proceeded for about 6 to 12 cycles. TCRdb called the 5' RACE reads again in MiXCR, with one record for every CDR3 protein. The sample shows around 1,800,000 distinct CDR3 sequences, about two fifths of them seen only once. Specimen: blood. All receptors derive from a human donor in good health.

This clonotype occurred a few times. Sequence at one end of the junction differs from germline and may be a read error. The J gene is TRBJ1-2, the V gene TRBV10-3, with 7 bases fitting TRBD1. Germline V CDR1 and CDR2: ENHRY, SYGVKD. The CDR3 extends over 12 amino acids. The DNA of the CDR3 is TGTGCCGTCAGCGTAACAGGGGATGGCTACACCTTC. The encoded protein is CAVSVTGDGYTF.

This sequence joins TRBV28 and TRBJ2-5, with D possibly TRBD1 on 6 matching bases. CDR1 MDHEN and CDR2 SYDVKM come from the germline V gene. V dropped 5 bases and J dropped 0 bases, with 16 bases sitting between them. This CDR3 comprises 16 residues. Here the CDR3 reads CASSPGVIPYQETQYF. The CDR3 DNA reads as TGTGCCAGCAGTCCAGGGGTGATACCGTACCAAGAGACCCAGTACTTC.

About this clonotype: Germline and junction disagree at one end, which may indicate a read error. This chain links TRBV7-2 with TRBJ1-3; TRBD1 matches 7 bases. CDR1 and CDR2 (germline): SGHTA, FQGNSA. The CDR3 loop spans 15 amino acids. The CDR3 coding sequence is TGTGCCAGCAGCTTCGAAACAGGGGCTGGAAACACCACATATTTT. Its translation is CASSFETGAGNTTYF.

This clonotype was seen only a few times. The chain combines TRBV7-9 with TRBJ1-6, with a weak D call TRBD1 (5 bases). The germline V gene encodes CDR1 SEHNR and CDR2 FQNEAQ (reference sequence). CDR3 length equals 14 residues. V lost 5 bases and J lost 4, with 9 bases in between. The CDR3 bases are TGTGCCAGCAGCCCGGACAAGTATAATTCACCCCTCCACTTT. Translation gives CASSPDKYNSPLHF.

V usage is TRBV19 and J usage is TRBJ2-7, with a tentative D call TRBD2 (5 bases). Trimming pared 4 bases from V and 4 bases from J, leaving 8 bases between. This CDR3 comprises 12 residues. CDR1 and CDR2 (germline): LNHDA, SQIVND (reference sequence). CDR3 DNA: TGTGCCAGTAGTACTGGGGAGTACGAGCAGTACTTC. Translation gives CASSTGEYEQYF.

This clonotype was seen more than once but under ten times. The chain recombines TRBV11-2 with TRBJ2-1, with a tentative D call TRBD1 (6 bases). Germline loops: CDR1 SGHAT, CDR2 FQNNGV. This CDR3 is built from 15 residues. V lost 5 bases and J 0 bases, leaving 11 bases between the germline ends. Here the CDR3 DNA reads TGTGCCAGCAGCGTCGAGGACAGCTCCTACAATGAGCAGTTCTTC. This sequence encodes CASSVEDSSYNEQFF.

The chain carries TRBV20-1 and TRBJ1-1; TRBD1 might be the D (5 bases). CDR1 is DFQATT and CDR2 is SNEGSKA in the germline V gene (reference sequence). The CDR3 runs 13 residues. V was trimmed by 6 bases and J by 5 bases, leaving 16 bases between them. CDR3 nucleotides: TGCAGTGCCCGAACAGGTTATGGGACTGAAGCTTTCTTT. Translated, it gives CSARTGYGTEAFF.

The gene calls are TRBV5-5 and TRBJ2-7; 10 bases are shared with TRBD1. CDR3 length equals 15 residues. CDR1 is SGHKS, CDR2 YYEKEE, per germline (reference sequence). Trimming cost V 5 bases and J 1 base; bases outside gene matches: 6. This CDR3 is CASRYGTGESYEQYF. CDR3 coding DNA: TGTGCCAGCAGGTATGGGACAGGGGAATCCTACGAGCAGTACTTC.

The gene calls are TRBV6-2 or TRBV6-3 and TRBJ1-4, with D tentatively TRBD1 (6 bases). V gave up 10 bases and J gave up 5 bases, with 23 bases separating them. Germline CDR1 and CDR2: MNHEY and SVGEGT. The CDR3 has 16 residues. The CDR3 coding sequence is TGTGCCAACCAAAGGACGTCAGGGGCGGAGAATGAAAAACTGTTTTTT. It codes for CANQRTSGAENEKLFF.

V usage is TRBV6-2 or TRBV6-3 and J usage is TRBJ1-1; D is undetermined. This CDR3 has 16 amino acids. Trimming removed 2 bases at V and 4 bases at J, with 17 bases between. CDR1 and CDR2 (germline): MNHEY, SVGEGT. DNA for the CDR3: TGTGCCAGCAGTTACGGCTCCCTGCTCCTGGCCACTGAAGCTTTCTTT. Translated, it gives CASSYGSLLLATEAFF.

This clonotype was counted many times. The rearrangement links TRBV2 to TRBJ2-5; D tentatively reads TRBD1 or TRBD2 (5 bases each). CDR3 length equals 16 residues. V was pared by 6 bases and J by 1 base, with 18 bases between. Germline V gene lookup returns CDR1 SNHLY and CDR2 FYNNEI. This CDR3 reads CASSQDSSGFQETQYF. The CDR3 DNA reads as TGTGCCAGCAGCCAGGACTCGTCAGGGTTCCAAGAGACCCAGTACTTC. The entire variable domain, with the rest obtained from reference TRBV2 and TRBJ2-5, is as follows: EPEVTQTPSHQVTQMGQEVILRCVPISNHLYFYWYRQILGQKVEFLVSFYNNEISEKSEIFDDQFSVERPDGSNFTLKIRSTKLEDSAMYFCASSQDSSGFQETQYFGPGTRLLVL.

The chain carries TRBV4-2 and TRBJ2-4; no clear D gene. The DNA end favors TRBJ2-7, so the J call may be wrong. The CDR3 has 16 amino acids. Germline V CDR1 and CDR2: LGHNA, YNFKEQ. CDR3 sequence (DNA): TGTGCCAGCAGCCAAGGGTTGTGGTCGCAGACCTACGAGCAGTACTTC. Translated: CASSQGLWSQTYEQYF.

V gene TRBV11-2 combines with J gene TRBJ1-4; TRBD1 matches 9 bases. CDR1 is SGHAT, CDR2 FQNNGV, per germline. The J segment lost 8 bases and the V segment lost 2 bases, leaving 15 bases of the junction unmatched. This CDR3 has 18 amino acids. The CDR3 bases are TGTGCCAGCAGCTTAAGTCCCGGGACAGGGACGGAGGGGGAAAAACTGTTTTTT. It specifies CASSLSPGTGTEGEKLFF.

This clonotype was seen ten or more times. This chain connects TRBV29-1 to TRBJ2-1, with D possibly being TRBD1 (7 bases). V lost 8 bases and J 6 bases, leaving 17 bases between the germline ends. CDR3 length: 13 amino acids. CDR1 SQVTM and CDR2 ANQGSEA come from the germline V gene. The CDR3 DNA is TGCAGCCAGGGGGGCGGGGCCCTCAATGAGCAGTTCTTC. Its translation: CSQGGGALNEQFF.

The sample holds a few counts of this clonotype. V gene TRBV6-6 combines with J gene TRBJ1-6, with 7 bases matching TRBD1. The CDR3 is 14 residues long. CDR1 MNHNY and CDR2 SVGAGI come from the germline V gene (reference sequence). V lost 5 bases to trimming and J lost 5 bases; unmatched junction nucleotides: 3. CDR3 nucleotides: TGTGCCAGCAGTCCCAGGGGGAATAATTCACCCCTCCACTTT. Translated: CASSPRGNNSPLHF.

The rearrangement uses TRBV20-1 and TRBJ2-5, with 11 nucleotides matching TRBD1. V lost 6 bases, J lost 1 base, and 10 bases stayed unmatched. Germline assignment: CDR1 DFQATT and CDR2 SNEGSKA (reference sequence). The CDR3 runs 16 residues. CDR3 amino acids: CSAGDRGSYSQETQYF. In DNA, the CDR3 is TGCAGTGCAGGGGACAGGGGGAGCTACTCCCAAGAGACCCAGTACTTC.

CDR3: CASSLVRLHEQYF. The CDR3 DNA is TGTGCCAGCAGTTTAGTGAGGCTCCACGAGCAGTACTTC. The chain recombines TRBV12-3 or TRBV12-4 with TRBJ2-7; no definite D call. The CDR3 loop spans 13 amino acids. Deletions cut 1 base from V and 5 bases from J, with 9 bases between.

This clonotype appeared a few times. The chain joins TRBV20-1 to TRBJ2-4, with D uncertain. CDR3 length: 17 residues. The germline V and J ends were trimmed by 2 bases and 0 bases, with 17 bases remaining between them. Per germline, CDR1 DFQATT and CDR2 SNEGSKA (reference sequence). In DNA, the CDR3 is TGCAGTGCTAGACTCATAGCTGGAGACCTAGCCAAAAACATTCAGTACTTC. The encoded protein is CSARLIAGDLAKNIQYF.

V and J are TRBV5-1 and TRBJ2-1, with a weak D call TRBD2 (5 bases). CDR1 SGHRS and CDR2 YFSETQ come from the germline V gene. Between the trimmed V and J ends, which lost 5 bases and 2 bases, there was a span of 11 bases. CDR3 size: 14 residues. The CDR3 bases are TGCGCCAGCAGGTCCGAGGGTCCCTACAATGAGCAGTTCTTC. It specifies CASRSEGPYNEQFF. Variable domain in full (rest from reference TRBV5-1 and TRBJ2-1): KAGVTQTPRYLIKTRGQQVTLSCSPISGHRSVSWYQQTPGQGLQFLFEYFSETQRNKGNFPGRFSGRQFSNSRSEMNVSTLELGDSALYLCASRSEGPYNEQFFGPGTRLTVL.

J is TRBJ2-5 and V is TRBV7-3; D possibly corresponds to TRBD1 (5 bases). Germline CDR1 is SGHTA and CDR2 is FQGTGA. The CDR3 totals 13 residues. The V end lost 1 base, the J end lost 10 bases, and 13 bases lay between the germline ends. The CDR3 DNA follows: TGTGCCAGCAGCTTAAGGGAAGGGGAAGGCCAGTACTTC. It is translated as CASSLREGEGQYF.

The chain links TRBV29-1 to TRBJ1-1; D possibly corresponds to TRBD1 (5 bases). CDR1 and CDR2 from the germline V gene are SQVTM and ANQGSEA. V was clipped by 7 bases and J by 3 bases, with 15 bases between them. This CDR3 is 13 amino acids long. The CDR3 region is CSAGGAPDTEAFF. The CDR3 coding sequence is TGCAGCGCCGGAGGGGCGCCGGACACTGAAGCTTTCTTT.

The rearrangement uses TRBV7-9 and TRBJ2-4, with D tentatively TRBD2 (5 bases). There are 13 residues in the CDR3. V lost 5 bases and J 13 bases, leaving 18 bases between the germline ends. CDR1 is SEHNR and CDR2 is FQNEAQ in the germline V gene (reference sequence). The CDR3 loop reads CASSPDGPWEQYF. In nucleotides, the CDR3 is TGTGCCAGCAGCCCGGACGGCCCCTGGGAGCAGTACTTC.

This clonotype was observed a handful of times. The chain is built from TRBV12-3 or TRBV12-4 and TRBJ2-1; no firm D call. CDR3 size: 14 residues. Trimming left V 5 bases short and J 2 bases short, with 10 bases between. The CDR3 DNA follows: TGTGCCAGCAGTGGGCTAAGGCCCTACAATGAGCAGTTCTTC. This encodes CASSGLRPYNEQFF.